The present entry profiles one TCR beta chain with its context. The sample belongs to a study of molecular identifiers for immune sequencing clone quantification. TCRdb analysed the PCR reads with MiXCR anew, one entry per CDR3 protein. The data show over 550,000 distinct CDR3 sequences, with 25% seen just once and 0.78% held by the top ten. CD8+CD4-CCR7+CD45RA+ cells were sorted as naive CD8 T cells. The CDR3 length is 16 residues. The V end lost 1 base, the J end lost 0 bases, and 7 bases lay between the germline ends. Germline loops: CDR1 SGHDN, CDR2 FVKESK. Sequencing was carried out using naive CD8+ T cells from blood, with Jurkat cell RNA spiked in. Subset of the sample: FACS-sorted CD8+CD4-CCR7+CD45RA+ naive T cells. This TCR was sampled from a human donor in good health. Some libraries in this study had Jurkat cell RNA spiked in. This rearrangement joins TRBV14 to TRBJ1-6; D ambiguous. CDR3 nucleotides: TGTGCCAGCAGCCAAGGGACCAGCTCCTATAATTCACCCCTCCACTTT. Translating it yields CASSQGTSSYNSPLHF. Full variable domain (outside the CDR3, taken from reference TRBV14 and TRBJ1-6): EAGVTQFPSHSVIEKGQTVTLRCDPISGHDNLYWYRRVMGKEIKFLLHFVKESKQDESGMPNNRFLAERTGGTYSTLKVQPAELEDSGVYFCASSQGTSSYNSPLHFGNGTRLTVT.